These T cell receptor beta chains were read from a single sample in a study of cytomegalovirus exposure and HLA in healthy donors. The table came from immunoSEQ multiplex PCR; TCRdb's copy has only in-frame clones and leaves some out. The sample yields 170,000 or so clones, of which the top ten take up roughly 2%. Sequenced input: PBMCs. The receptors originated from a man under 40 in good health and CMV-seronegative. CDR3s include the opening cysteine and the closing phenylalanine or tryptophan. A D gene is named only where the DNA matches it firmly.

TRBD2 | TRBJ2-1 | TRBV11-3 | TGTGCCAGCAGCTCCCTAGCGGGAAGGGGGAATGAGCAGTTCTTC | CASSSLAGRGNEQFF
TRBD1 | TRBJ2-7 | TRBV2 | TGTGCCAGCAGTGATGACGGCAGGGGGTACGAGCAGTACTTC | CASSDDGRGYEQYF
TRBD2 | TRBJ2-7 | TRBV5-1 | TGCGCCAGCAGATTTAGCGGGCCGAGCTCCTACGAGCAGTACTTC | CASRFSGPSSYEQYF
. | TRBJ2-6 | TRBV18 | TGTGCCAGCTCACGGACCGCAGGGGACGGGGCCAACGTCCTGACTTTC | CASSRTAGDGANVLTF
TRBD1 | TRBJ2-1 | TRBV7-2 | TGTGCCAGCAGCCGAGGACAGGGAAAGAATGAGCAGTTCTTC | CASSRGQGKNEQFF
TRBD2 | TRBJ2-5 | TRBV14 | TGTGCCAGCAGCCAAGACATTCCTTTCTCAGCGGGGGAAGAGACCCAGTACTTC | CASSQDIPFSAGEETQYF
. | TRBJ1-5 | TRBV6-1 | TGTGCCAGCAGTGAACAGGGGAGCAATCAGCCCCAGCATTTT | CASSEQGSNQPQHF
. | TRBJ1-1 | TRBV28 | TGTGCCAGCAGTAGCCGGGACACTGAAGCTTTCTTT | CASSSRDTEAFF
TRBD1 | TRBJ2-3 | TRBV7-9 | TGTGCCAGCAGCTTAAGTTCCCAGGGGGGCACAGATACGCAGTATTTT | CASSLSSQGGTDTQYF
. | TRBJ2-2 | TRBV7-9 | TGTGCCAGCAGCTTATCGGGTTACACCGGGGAGCTGTTTTTT | CASSLSGYTGELFF
TRBD2 | TRBJ2-1 | TRBV7-9 | TGTGCCAGCAGCTTACCCCCCCGGCTAGCGGGAGGGCGGAATGAGCAGTTCTTC | CASSLPPRLAGGRNEQFF
TRBD1 | TRBJ2-1 | TRBV11-3 | TGTGCCAGCAGCCCCCTAACAGGGGACAATGAGCAGTTCTTC | CASSPLTGDNEQFF
. | TRBJ2-3 | TRBV7-3 | TGTGCCAGCAGCTCCGGGACAAACACAGATACGCAGTATTTT | CASSSGTNTDTQYF
TRBD2 | TRBJ2-7 | TRBV7-8 | TGTGCCAGCAGCTTAGCGTTCTCGGGACTAGCGGGAGGGCTAGCCTACGAGCAGTACTTC | CASSLAFSGLAGGLAYEQYF
. | TRBJ2-3 | TRBV14 | TGTGCCAGCAGCCAAGGGGCCAGGACAGATACGCAGTATTTT | CASSQGARTDTQYF
TRBD1 | TRBJ2-5 | TRBV7-3 | TGTGCCAGCAGCCCACAGGGGCGGGAGACCCAGTACTTC | CASSPQGRETQYF
. | TRBJ2-3 | TRBV5-6 | TGTGCCAGCAGCTTGGTTTCTAGCACAGATACGCAGTATTTT | CASSLVSSTDTQYF
. | TRBJ1-1 | TRBV7-9 | TGTGCCAGCAGCTTACAGGACGAGGGCACTGAAGCTTTCTTT | CASSLQDEGTEAFF
. | TRBJ1-1 | TRBV15 | TGTGCCACCAGCAGGCCTAACGCCTGGGAGAAAAGGAACACTGAAGCTTTCTTT | CATSRPNAWEKRNTEAFF
TRBD1 | TRBJ2-1 | TRBV6-1 | TGTGCCAGCACGATGGGACAGGAATACAATGAGCAGTTCTTC | CASTMGQEYNEQFF
. | TRBJ2-3 | TRBV5-8 | TGTGCCAGCAGCTTGGGAGTCGGAGATACGCAGTATTTT | CASSLGVGDTQYF
. | TRBJ1-1 | TRBV6-4 | TGTGCCAGCAGTGACTCCCCAGGAATGAACACTGAAGCTTTCTTT | CASSDSPGMNTEAFF
TRBD2 | TRBJ2-3 | TRBV7-3 | TGTGCCAGCAGCTTATGGGCTAGCGGGAGCGCAGATACGCAGTATTTT | CASSLWASGSADTQYF
. | TRBJ2-1 | TRBV30 | TGTGCCTGGAGTGGTGGGCAGAGCTCCTACAATGAGCAGTTCTTC | CAWSGGQSSYNEQFF
. | TRBJ1-2 | TRBV11-3 | TGTGCCAGCAGCCCTAGACCCGACGGATCCTATGGCTACACCTTC | CASSPRPDGSYGYTF